This TCR beta chain comes out of a study of blood T cell repertoires in acute mononucleosis (dated by TCRdb to about 2020). In terms of the full investigation: Acute-phase samples, which represented the primary response, were collected within 2 weeks of symptom onset. In acute infection, YVL-BR-specific cells made up a mean of about 2.1% of blood CD8 T cells and GLC-BM-specific cells made up a mean of roughly 1.1%. The mean EBV load in blood was 3.5 to 4.5 log10 genome copies per million B cells during acute infection, compared with over 2 at convalescence. Overall study outcomes, separate from this receptor: Persistence into convalescence was observed for only roughly 8.3% of unique acute clonotypes, yet most of the response was made up by these persisting clonotypes, and the remaining acute clonotypes were seemingly replaced by new diverse de novo clonotypes. Only a few donors were included in the cohort, so group averages were based on very few individuals. For BRLF1 (YVL-BR), TCRalpha CDR3 motifs played a dominant role and TCRbeta a minimal role in TCR repertoire selection. Low acute-to-convalescent clonotype overlap might partly reflect sampling error, because only a fraction of each donor's blood was analyzed.

The label giving this sample's time point can be read as: acute infectious mononucleosis, at clinical presentation within 2 weeks of symptom onset (visit 1). CD8 T cell responses to two immunodominant EBV epitopes, BRLF1 109 (YVL-BR) and BMLF1 280 (GLC-BM), were tracked in the study over primary infection. Primary EBV infection was indicated by a positive serum heterophile antibody test and EBV viral capsid antigen-specific IgM. As a first step, magnetic positive selection (MACS) was used to enrich total CD8 T cells from the PBMCs. Live CD3+ CD8+ tetramer+ cells were sorted on a FACSAria III to over 95% purity. Cell sorting used a PE-conjugated tetramer carrying the BRLF1 109-117 peptide. At both acute infection and convalescence, EBV epitope-specific CD8 T cells were tetramer-sorted, and the TCR repertoires of those cells were deep-sequenced directly ex vivo. Donors were a few people aged roughly 18 to 30 with clinical acute infectious mononucleosis and laboratory evidence of primary EBV infection. Heparinized peripheral blood was drawn at clinical presentation with mononucleosis symptoms and again about 6 months later. Ficoll-Paque density gradient centrifugation was used to isolate PBMCs.

The junction shows trimming of 7 bases on V and 4 bases on J, and the gene matches do not reach 5 bases of it. CDR1 and CDR2, per the germline V gene, are SNHLY and FYNNEI. The CDR3 holds 13 amino acids from the cysteine to the phenylalanine. Only the CDR3 DNA stays, 39 bases, in frame from base 1. For TCR profiling, total RNA from no fewer than 10,000 sorted tetramer+ CD8 T cells was reverse transcribed into cDNA. CDR3 regions were amplified by PCR with primers annealing to V and J regions, adding unique molecular identifiers to track templates. TCRalpha and TCRbeta chains were profiled using the immunoSEQ platform, including its sequencing and error-correction standards. On the authors' methods: Clonal copy numbers were corrected for sequencing and PCR errors, and CDR3s were defined according to IMGT conventions. Analysis was restricted to productive rearrangements and performed with immunoSEQ Analyzer versions 2.0 and 3.0, while gene-pairing frequencies underwent further processing in Microsoft Excel. Circos plots were used to display V-J pairings, and MEME together with a custom motifSearch program was used to find CDR3 motifs. The OLGA algorithm was used to calculate the probability of generation of TCR sequences. A clonotype seen at both visits was called persistent, a clonotype seen only at the acute visit was called nonpersistent, and a clonotype seen only at convalescence was called de novo. An amino acid clonotype used by more than one donor was defined as a public TCR. TCRdb retrieved this table from immuneACCESS and kept in-frame rearrangements only. Not all clones are present; in checked studies, unresolved V genes account for under half, and no reason is known for the remainder. V, J and clone size were drawn from that table, and D and trimming were deduced from the DNA. Across this sample there are 6,500 to 7,500 clones, with 25% to 30% seen only once. The leading ten clones occupy 28% of the sample.

This clone was observed a few times. No base-level quality is on record; no much larger clone is a single base apart. The rearrangement combines TRBV2 with TRBJ2-5; TRBD1 fits 8 bases in the junction. This material consisted of EBV YVL epitope tetramer+ CD8+ T cells sorted from PBMCs, taken during acute infectious mononucleosis. Reading the label with the study, this specimen's cell subset or site is: CD8 T cells binding a tetramer with EBV BRLF1 109-117 peptide (YVL-BR). The clonotype comes from a woman under 30 with infectious mononucleosis caused by EBV. The sequence in DNA is TGTGCCAGCACTAGACAGGGGAGAGAGACCCAGTACTTC. Translated, it reads CASTRQGRETQYF. With all but the CDR3 taken from the reference TRBV2 and TRBJ2-5 genes, the full variable domain is: EPEVTQTPSHQVTQMGQEVILRCVPISNHLYFYWYRQILGQKVEFLVSFYNNEISEKSEIFDDQFSVERPDGSNFTLKIRSTKLEDSAMYFCASTRQGRETQYFGPGTRLLVL.